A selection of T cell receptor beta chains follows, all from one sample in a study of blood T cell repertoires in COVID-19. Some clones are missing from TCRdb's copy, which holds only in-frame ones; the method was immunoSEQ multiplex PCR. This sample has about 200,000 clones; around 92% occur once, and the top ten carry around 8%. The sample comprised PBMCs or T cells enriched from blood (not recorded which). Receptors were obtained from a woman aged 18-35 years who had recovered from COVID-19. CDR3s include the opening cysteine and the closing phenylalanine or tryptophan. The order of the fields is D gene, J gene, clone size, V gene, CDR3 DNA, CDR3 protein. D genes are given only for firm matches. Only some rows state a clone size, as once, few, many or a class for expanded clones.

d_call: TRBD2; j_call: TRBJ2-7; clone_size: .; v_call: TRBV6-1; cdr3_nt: TGTGCCAGCAGTGAGACTAGCGGGGGGTTATCCTACGAGCAGTACTTC; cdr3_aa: CASSETSGGLSYEQYF
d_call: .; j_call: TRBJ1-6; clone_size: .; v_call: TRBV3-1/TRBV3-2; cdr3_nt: TGTGCCAGCAGCCGTCGAACGGGGGGGGAATATAATTCACCCCTCCACTTT; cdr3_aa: CASSRRTGGEYNSPLHF
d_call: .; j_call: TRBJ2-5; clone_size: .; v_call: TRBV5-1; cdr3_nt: TGCGCCAGCAGCTTGGAGCAGGTATGGGAGACCCAGTACTTC; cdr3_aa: CASSLEQVWETQYF
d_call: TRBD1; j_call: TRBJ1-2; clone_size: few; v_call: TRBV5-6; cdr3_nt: TGTGCCAGCACTATGAGACAGGGTGGCTATGGCTACACCTTC; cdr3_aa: CASTMRQGGYGYTF
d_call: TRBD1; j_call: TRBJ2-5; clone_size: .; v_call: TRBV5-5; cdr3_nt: TGTGCCAGCAGCTGGACAGGCCGGAAGCTGGAGACCCAGTACTTC; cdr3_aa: CASSWTGRKLETQYF
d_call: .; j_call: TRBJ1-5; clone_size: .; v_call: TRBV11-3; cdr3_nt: TGTGCCAGCAGCCCAGAGACAGGTTATAGCAATCAGCCCCAGCATTTT; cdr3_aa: CASSPETGYSNQPQHF
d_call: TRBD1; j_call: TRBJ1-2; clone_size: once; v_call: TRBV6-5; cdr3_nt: TGTGCCAGCAAGGGAACCGGGACAGGGGGCTATGGCTACACCTTC; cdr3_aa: CASKGTGTGGYGYTF
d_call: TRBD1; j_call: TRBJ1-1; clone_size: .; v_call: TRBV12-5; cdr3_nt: TGTGCTAGTGGTTTGACAGGGGATACTGAAGCTTTCTTT; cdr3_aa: CASGLTGDTEAFF
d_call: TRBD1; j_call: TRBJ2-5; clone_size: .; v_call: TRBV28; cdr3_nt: TGTGCCAGCAGACACCGGGACAGGGGGTTACTGTTTGAGACCCAGTACTTC; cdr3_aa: CASRHRDRGLLFETQYF
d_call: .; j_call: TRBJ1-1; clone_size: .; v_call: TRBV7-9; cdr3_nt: TGTGCCAGCAGCAGGACAGCGAACACTGAAGCTTTCTTT; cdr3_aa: CASSRTANTEAFF
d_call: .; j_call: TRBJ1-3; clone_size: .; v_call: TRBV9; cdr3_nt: TGTGCCAGCAGCGCCGGGTGGTTACACTCTGGAAACACCATATATTTT; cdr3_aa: CASSAGWLHSGNTIYF
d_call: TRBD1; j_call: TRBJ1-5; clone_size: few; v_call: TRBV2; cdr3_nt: TGTGCCAGCAGTGGGGGACAGGGTTCATATAGCAATCAGCCCCAGCATTTT; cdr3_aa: CASSGGQGSYSNQPQHF
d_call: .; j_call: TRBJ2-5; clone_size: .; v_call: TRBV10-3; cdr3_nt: TGTGCCATCAGTGTTGGACCCACGGGGGAGACCCAGTACTTC; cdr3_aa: CAISVGPTGETQYF
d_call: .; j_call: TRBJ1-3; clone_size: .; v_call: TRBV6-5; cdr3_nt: TGTGCCAGCAGTTACTCGTCCAGGCGCTCTGGAAACACCATATATTTT; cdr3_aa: CASSYSSRRSGNTIYF
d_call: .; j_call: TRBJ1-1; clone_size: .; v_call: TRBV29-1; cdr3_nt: TGCAGCGTTGAAGAGAGGAACACTGAAGCTTTCTTT; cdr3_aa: CSVEERNTEAFF
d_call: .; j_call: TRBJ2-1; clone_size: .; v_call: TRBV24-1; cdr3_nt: TGTGCCACCAGTGAAGAGCGGGCCGACAATGAGCAGTTCTTC; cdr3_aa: CATSEERADNEQFF
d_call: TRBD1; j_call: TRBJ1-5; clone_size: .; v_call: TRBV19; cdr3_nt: TGTGCCAGTAACAAGGACAGGGGGGCCGGTCAGCCCCAGCATTTT; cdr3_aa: CASNKDRGAGQPQHF
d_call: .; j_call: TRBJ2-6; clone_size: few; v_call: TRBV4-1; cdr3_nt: TGCGCCAGCAGCCTGGACATTGCACCTGGGGCCAACGTCCTGACTTTC; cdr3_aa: CASSLDIAPGANVLTF
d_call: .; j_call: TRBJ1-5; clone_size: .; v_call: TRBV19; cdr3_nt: TGTGCCAGTAGTATCGCACCAGTTAGCAATCAGCCCCAGCATTTT; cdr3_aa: CASSIAPVSNQPQHF
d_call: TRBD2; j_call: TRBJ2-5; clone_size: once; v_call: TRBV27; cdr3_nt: TGTGCCAGCAGTTTATTGAGCGGGGGGGCCTCAGAGACCCAGTACTTC; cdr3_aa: CASSLLSGGASETQYF
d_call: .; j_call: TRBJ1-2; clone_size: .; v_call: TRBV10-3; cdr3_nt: TGTGCCATCAGTGAGGCGCCCGCTAACTATGGCTACACCTTC; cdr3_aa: CAISEAPANYGYTF
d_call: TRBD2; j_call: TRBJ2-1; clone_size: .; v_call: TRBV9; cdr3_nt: TGTGCCAGCAGCGTAGGGCTAGCGGGGCTCAATGAGCAGTTCTTC; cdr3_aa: CASSVGLAGLNEQFF
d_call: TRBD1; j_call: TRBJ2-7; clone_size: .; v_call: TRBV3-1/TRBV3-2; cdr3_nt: TGTGCCAGCAGCCAGTCCGACCGACAGGGTCGGGAGCAGTACTTC; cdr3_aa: CASSQSDRQGREQYF
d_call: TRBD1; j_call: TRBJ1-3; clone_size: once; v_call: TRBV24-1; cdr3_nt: TGTGCCACCAGTGATTCGGGACAGAGTTTCTCTGGAAACACCATATATTTT; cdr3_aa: CATSDSGQSFSGNTIYF
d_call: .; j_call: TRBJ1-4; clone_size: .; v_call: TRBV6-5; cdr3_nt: TGTGCCAGCAGTTACAGGGGTGGCGAAAAACTGTTTTTT; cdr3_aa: CASSYRGGEKLFF
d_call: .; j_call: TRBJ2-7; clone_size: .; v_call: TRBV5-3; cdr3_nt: TGTGCCAGAAGCTTCCCCCCGATCGGGGAAGGGAGGACCTACGAGCAGTACTTC; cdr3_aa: CARSFPPIGEGRTYEQYF
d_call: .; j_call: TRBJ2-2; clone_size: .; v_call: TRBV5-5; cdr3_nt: TGTGCCAGCAGCCAAACTAGCCCCGGGCTTGGCGGGGAGCTGTTTTTT; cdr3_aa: CASSQTSPGLGGELFF
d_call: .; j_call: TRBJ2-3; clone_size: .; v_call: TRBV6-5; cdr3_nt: TGTGCCAGCAGCTACACAGTTGCAGATACGCAGTATTTT; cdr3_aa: CASSYTVADTQYF
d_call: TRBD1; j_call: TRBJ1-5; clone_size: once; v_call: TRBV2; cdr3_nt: TGTGCCAGCAGTGGAATTGCGGGACAGGGGGCTCAGCCCCAGCATTTT; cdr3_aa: CASSGIAGQGAQPQHF
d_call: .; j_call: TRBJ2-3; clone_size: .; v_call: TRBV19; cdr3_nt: TGTGCCAGTAGTATAGGCCCAGGATACACAGATACGCAGTATTTT; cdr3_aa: CASSIGPGYTDTQYF
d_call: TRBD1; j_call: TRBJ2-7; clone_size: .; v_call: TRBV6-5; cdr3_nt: TGTGCCAGCAGTTTCCAAAAGGGACAGGGGTCCCACGAGCAGTACTTC; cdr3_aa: CASSFQKGQGSHEQYF
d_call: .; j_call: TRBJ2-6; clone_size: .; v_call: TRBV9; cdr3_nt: TGTGCCAGCAGCGCGAAGTGGACAGACCCTAGCTCTGGGGCCAACGTCCTGACTTTC; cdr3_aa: CASSAKWTDPSSGANVLTF
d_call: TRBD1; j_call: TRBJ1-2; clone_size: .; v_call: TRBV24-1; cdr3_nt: TGTGCCACCAGTGACGACAGGGCTAACTATGGCTACACCTTC; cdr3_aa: CATSDDRANYGYTF
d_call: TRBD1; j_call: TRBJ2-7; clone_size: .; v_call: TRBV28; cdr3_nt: TGTGCCAGCAGCTACTACAGGGGTCCCTACGAGCAGTACTTC; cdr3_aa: CASSYYRGPYEQYF
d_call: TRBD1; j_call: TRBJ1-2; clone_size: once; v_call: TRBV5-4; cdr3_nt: TGTGCCAGCAGGGACATTGGGACAGAGAGCTATAGCTACACCTTC; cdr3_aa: CASRDIGTESYSYTF
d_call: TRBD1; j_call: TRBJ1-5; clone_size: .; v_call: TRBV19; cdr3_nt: TGTGCCAGTAGTTTTACAGGGGGCGATCAGCCCCAGCATTTT; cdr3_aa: CASSFTGGDQPQHF
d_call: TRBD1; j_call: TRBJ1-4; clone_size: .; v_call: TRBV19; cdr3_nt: TGTGCCAGTAGTACCGGGACAGACTTGTATGAAAAACTGTTTTTT; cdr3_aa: CASSTGTDLYEKLFF
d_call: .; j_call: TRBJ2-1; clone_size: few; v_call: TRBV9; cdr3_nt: TGTGCCAGCAGCGTAGCTCCCGGGACTTCCTACAATGAGCAGTTCTTC; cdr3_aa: CASSVAPGTSYNEQFF
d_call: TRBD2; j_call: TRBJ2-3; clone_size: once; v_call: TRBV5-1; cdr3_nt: TGCGCCAGCAGCTTGGGGACTAGCGGGGGCCCAGATACGCAGTATTTT; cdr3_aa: CASSLGTSGGPDTQYF
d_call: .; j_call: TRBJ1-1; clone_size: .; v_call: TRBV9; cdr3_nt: TGTGCCAGCAGCTCCGTGAACACTGAAGCTTTCTTT; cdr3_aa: CASSSVNTEAFF
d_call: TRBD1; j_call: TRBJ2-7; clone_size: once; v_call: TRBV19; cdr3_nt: TGTGCCAGTAGTATTGGGGACAGAGGTTCCGAGCAGTACTTC; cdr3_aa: CASSIGDRGSEQYF
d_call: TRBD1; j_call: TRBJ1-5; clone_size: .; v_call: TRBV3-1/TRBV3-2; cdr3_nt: TGTGCCAGCAGCCAGGACAGGCATCAGCCCCAGCATTTT; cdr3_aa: CASSQDRHQPQHF
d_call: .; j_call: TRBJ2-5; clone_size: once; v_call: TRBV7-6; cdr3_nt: TGTGCCAGCAGCCCATTCGGGGTTCAAGAGACCCAGTACTTC; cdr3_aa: CASSPFGVQETQYF
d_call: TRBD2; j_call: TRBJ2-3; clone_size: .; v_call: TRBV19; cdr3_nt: TGTGCCAGTAGTACCCCCCGGGGGGGGCTGCTCCATACCACAGATACGCAGTATTTT; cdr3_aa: CASSTPRGGLLHTTDTQYF
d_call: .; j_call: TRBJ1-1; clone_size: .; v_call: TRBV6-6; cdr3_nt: TGTGCCAGCAGAATTACAGGCGGCACTGAAGCTTTCTTT; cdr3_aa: CASRITGGTEAFF
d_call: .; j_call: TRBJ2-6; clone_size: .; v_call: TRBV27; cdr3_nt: TGTGCCAGCCAATTCTCTGGGGCCAACGTCCTGACTTTC; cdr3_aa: CASQFSGANVLTF
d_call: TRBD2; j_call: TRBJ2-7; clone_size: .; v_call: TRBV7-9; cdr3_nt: TGTGCCAGCAGCTTAGACCGAAGACTAGCGATCCACGAGCAGTACTTC; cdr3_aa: CASSLDRRLAIHEQYF
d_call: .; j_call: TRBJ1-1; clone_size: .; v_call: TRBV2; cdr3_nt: TGTGCCAGCAGCGGTCAATGGAACACTGAAGCTTTCTTT; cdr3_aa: CASSGQWNTEAFF
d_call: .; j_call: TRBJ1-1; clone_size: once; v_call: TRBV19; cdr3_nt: TGTGCCAGTAGGGAACCCGGGTTTACTGAAGCTTTCTTT; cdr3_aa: CASREPGFTEAFF
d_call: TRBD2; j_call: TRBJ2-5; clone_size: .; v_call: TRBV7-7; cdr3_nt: TGTGCCAGCACAGAACAGAGCGGGAACCAAGAGACCCAGTACTTC; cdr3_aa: CASTEQSGNQETQYF
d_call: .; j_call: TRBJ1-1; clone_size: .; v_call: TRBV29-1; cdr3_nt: TGCAGCGTTCAAACAGCGAACACTGAAGCTTTCTTT; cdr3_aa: CSVQTANTEAFF
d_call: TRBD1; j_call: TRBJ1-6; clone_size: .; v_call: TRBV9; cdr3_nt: TGTGCCAGTGACAGGGGTTCCTATAATTCACCCCTCCACTTT; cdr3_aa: CASDRGSYNSPLHF
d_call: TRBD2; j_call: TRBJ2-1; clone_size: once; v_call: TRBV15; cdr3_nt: TGTGCCACCAGCAAAACGGGACTAGCGGACTACAATGAGCAGTTCTTC; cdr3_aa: CATSKTGLADYNEQFF
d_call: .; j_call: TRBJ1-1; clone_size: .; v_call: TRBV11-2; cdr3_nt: TGTGCCAGCAGCTTATATCTACCTAGGGGCGCTGAAGCTTTCTTT; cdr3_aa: CASSLYLPRGAEAFF
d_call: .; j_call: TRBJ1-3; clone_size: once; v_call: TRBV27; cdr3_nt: TGTGCCAGCAGTCCTCTCTCTGGAAACACCATATATTTT; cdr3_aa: CASSPLSGNTIYF